This T cell receptor (beta chain) was observed in a study of post-analysis software for immune sequencing data. Deletions cut 3 bases from V and 1 base from J, with 9 bases between. Germline-derived CDR1 and CDR2 are SEHNR and FQNEAQ (reference sequence). This CDR3 is 14 amino acids long. A word on this clonotype: Its antigen is as yet unknown.

Included in the TCR beta cDNA libraries were unique molecular identifiers. Once roughly 1 to 10 million T cells were used, 400,000 to 550,000 cDNA molecules resulted. One entry per CDR3 protein results from TCRdb running MiXCR on the PCR reads. The sample holds 450,000 to 650,000 distinct CDR3 sequences; 44% are singletons and the top ten take more than 1.5%. Study-wide findings and caveats: Controls had significantly higher normalized Chao1 diversity than multiple sclerosis patients. Higher frequency in patients than in controls was seen for five TRBV segments, with TRBV5-6, TRBV5-1 and TRBV20-1 among them.

The V call is TRBV7-9, the J call TRBJ1-1; weak D call: TRBD1 (6 bases). Sequences were obtained from blood. The sequence was collected from a girl aged 10 to 17 with multiple sclerosis. DNA of the CDR3: TGTGCCAGCAGCTTTGGACAGTCGAACACTGAAGCTTTCTTT. Protein sequence: CASSFGQSNTEAFF.